Sequencing of this T cell receptor beta chain was carried out in a study of T cell repertoires in cytomegalovirus infection. This clonotype was seen just once. No antigen is known for it. From germline, CDR1 is SGHNT and CDR2 YYREEE (reference sequence). Trimming cost V 4 bases and J 7 bases, with 11 bases left between them. The CDR3 extends over 12 amino acids. MiXCR was run by TCRdb on the reads, yielding one entry per CDR3 protein. The sample has 750,000 to 900,000 distinct CDR3 sequences, just under 30% seen once; the top ten hold around 13%. The sequencing here drew on cultured CD8+ T cells from PBMCs, taken from culture after CMV antigen stimulation. The sequence was collected from a human donor in good health (CMV status not recorded). Some clones in this sample may be carry-over from other donors' samples. The V and J genes are TRBV5-4 and TRBJ1-1, with D tentatively TRBD1 (5 bases). The CDR3 nucleotides are TGTGCCAGCAGCGTTGGGGGGGATGAAGCTTTCTTT. The encoded protein is CASSVGGDEAFF.